The 20 T cell receptor beta chains below were found in one sample sequenced in a study of control samples from healthy donors and cancer patients (dated by TCRdb to 2018 to 2020). Library construction relied on the immunoSEQ multiplex PCR assay. TCRdb holds this immuneACCESS table with in-frame rearrangements only. Some clones are missing; in checked studies, unresolved V genes explain under half, and the rest has no known cause. In all, the sample holds some 79,000 clones, and over 85% of those were seen once. The ten largest clones take up around 1.3% of the sample. The material sequenced was PBMCs. These receptors were obtained from a woman aged 40 to 50 with lung cancer.

This chain joins TRBV7-9 and TRBJ2-2; no definite D call. The germline V and J ends were trimmed by 1 base and 6 bases, with 3 bases remaining between them. Germline CDR1 SEHNR, CDR2 FQNEAQ (reference sequence). The CDR3 length is 12 residues. CDR3: CASSLGSGELFF. Here the CDR3 DNA reads TGTGCCAGCAGCTTAGGGTCCGGGGAGCTGTTTTTT.

In this sample, this clone turned up once. The rearrangement joins TRBV9 to TRBJ1-1; D is unresolved. The CDR3 is 14 residues long. The V gene's germline CDR1 is SGDLS and CDR2 YYNGEE. The ends were cut back, 0 bases at V and 4 bases at J, with 10 bases in the middle. The CDR3 sequence is CASSVDLGPTEAFF. CDR3 nucleotide sequence: TGTGCCAGCAGCGTAGATCTGGGTCCCACTGAAGCTTTCTTT.

The V gene is TRBV10-3, the J gene TRBJ2-1; weak D call: TRBD2 (6 bases). The germline V gene encodes CDR1 ENHRY and CDR2 SYGVKD. The CDR3 totals 11 residues. Trimming removed 10 bases from V and 14 bases from J, with 18 bases in between. CDR3 protein: CATWDRLGEFF. CDR3 bases: TGTGCCACCTGGGATCGACTAGGGGAGTTCTTC.

The gene calls are TRBV18 and TRBJ1-1; no clear D. The CDR3 totals 14 residues. Per germline, CDR1 KGHSH and CDR2 LQKENI. Trimming cost V 1 base and J 1 base, with 7 bases left between them. The CDR3 sequence is CASSPREWNTEAFF. The CDR3 DNA reads TGTGCCAGCTCACCACGAGAGTGGAACACTGAAGCTTTCTTT.

The chain couples TRBV29-1 to TRBJ1-1, with 7 bases lining up with TRBD1. Germline V CDR1 and CDR2: SQVTM, ANQGSEA. The V segment lost 8 bases and the J segment 4 bases; nucleotides outside the gene matches: 13. The CDR3 spans 14 residues. The CDR3 region has the DNA TGCAGCACACGACAGGGCGGTATGAGCACTGAAGCTTTCTTT. Translated: CSTRQGGMSTEAFF.

This chain uses TRBV4-1 with TRBJ1-2; unclear D gene. CDR1 MGHRA and CDR2 YSYEKL come from the germline V gene. Trimming left V 4 bases short and J 8 bases short, with 20 bases between. The CDR3 runs 15 residues. Here the CDR3 DNA reads TGCGCCAGCAGCCCTCCGGGCCAAACTCAGAGGGGCTACACCTTC. Translating gives CASSPPGQTQRGYTF.

CDR3 region: CASSQEGETQYF. The CDR3 DNA follows: TGTGCCAGCAGCCAAGAAGGAGAGACCCAGTACTTC. This chain connects TRBV3-1 (or the pseudogene TRBV3-2) to TRBJ2-5; D gene ambiguous. The V and J ends lost 0 bases and 4 bases respectively, with 3 bases between them. The CDR3 runs to 12 residues. Per germline, CDR1 LGHDT and CDR2 YNNKEL (reference sequence).

J is TRBJ1-5 and V is TRBV5-5; D is unclear. CDR3 length equals 14 residues. The germline CDR1 and CDR2 sequences are SGHKS and YYEKEE (reference sequence). V lost 3 bases to trimming and J lost 5 bases, with 12 bases between them. DNA of the CDR3: TGTGCCAGCAGCTCTATTGTTACGGATCAGCCCCAGCATTTT. Amino acids: CASSSIVTDQPQHF. The variable domain in full, with the rest retrieved from reference TRBV5-5 and TRBJ1-5, is DAGVTQSPTHLIKTRGQQVTLRCSPISGHKSVSWYQQVLGQGPQFIFQYYEKEERGRGNFPDRFSARQFPNYSSELNVNALLLGDSALYLCASSSIVTDQPQHFGDGTRLSIL.

The chain carries TRBV29-1 and TRBJ2-7; 10 bases line up with TRBD1. CDR3 length: 13 amino acids. V trimming: 2 bases; J trimming: 3 bases; junction bases outside the gene matches: 1. Germline-derived CDR1 and CDR2 are SQVTM and ANQGSEA. The CDR3 nucleotides read TGCAGCGTTGAACGGGACAGGGGCTACGAGCAGTACTTC. Protein: CSVERDRGYEQYF.

The chain recombines TRBV5-1 with TRBJ1-1; no firm D call. Trimming removed 1 base at V and 4 bases at J, with 11 bases between. Germline V gene data show CDR1 as SGHRS and CDR2 as YFSETQ. The CDR3 has 14 residues. DNA for the CDR3: TGCGCCAGCAGCTTGACGGGCGCGGGCACTGAAGCTTTCTTT. Translating it yields CASSLTGAGTEAFF.

The V call is TRBV25-1, the J call TRBJ1-3; D remains ambiguous. V lost 6 bases to trimming and J lost 0 bases, with 3 bases between them. Germline V gene sequence: CDR1 MGHDK, CDR2 SYGVNS. The CDR3 has 12 amino acids. CDR3 sequence: CASRPSGNTIYF. CDR3 coding DNA: TGTGCCAGCAGACCCTCTGGAAACACCATATATTTT.

V is TRBV25-1 and J is TRBJ1-4, with TRBD1 as a possible D gene (6 bases). Germline V gives CDR1 MGHDK, CDR2 SYGVNS. Trimming removed 1 base at V and 8 bases at J, with 17 bases between. The CDR3 spans 16 residues. CDR3 coding DNA: TGTGCCAGCAGTGAATCATACAGGGCGGTCGAAGAAAAACTGTTTTTT. Amino acids: CASSESYRAVEEKLFF.

Here the CDR3 reads CASGGPAQGAPYEQYF. The CDR3 coding sequence is TGTGCTAGTGGTGGCCCCGCCCAAGGCGCCCCCTACGAGCAGTACTTC. The genes are TRBV12-5 and TRBJ2-7; D gene ambiguous. The germline CDR1 and CDR2 sequences are LGHNT and FRNRAP. The CDR3 sequence is 16 residues long. Deletions cut 5 bases from V and 2 bases from J, with 19 bases between.

This clone is a singleton in its sample. The gene calls are TRBV5-5 and TRBJ1-1, with 7 positions matching TRBD1. The CDR3 runs 14 residues. V trimming: 4 bases; J trimming: 3 bases; junction bases outside the gene matches: 6. CDR1 and CDR2 from the germline V gene are SGHKS and YYEKEE (reference sequence). The CDR3: CASSVQGWHTEAFF. DNA of the CDR3: TGTGCCAGCAGCGTACAGGGGTGGCACACTGAAGCTTTCTTT.

The V and J genes are TRBV28 and TRBJ1-5, with D possibly being TRBD1 (6 bases). The CDR3 runs to 16 residues. The V end lost 5 bases, the J end lost 6 bases, and 20 bases lay between the germline ends. Germline V CDR1 and CDR2: MDHEN, SYDVKM. The CDR3 region is CASSEPEQGSGQPQHF. CDR3 coding DNA: TGTGCCAGCAGTGAACCTGAACAGGGTAGTGGTCAGCCCCAGCATTTT.

The V and J genes are TRBV19 and TRBJ1-1; tentatively, D is TRBD1 (6 bases). CDR1 is LNHDA, CDR2 SQIVND, per germline (reference sequence). V was pared by 6 bases and J by 2 bases, with 10 bases between. This CDR3 comprises 13 residues. The CDR3 sequence: CASRDRPNTEAFF. The CDR3 region has the DNA TGTGCCAGTAGAGACAGGCCAAACACTGAAGCTTTCTTT.

About this clone itself: An end of the junction differs from the germline gene, which may be a read error. The gene calls are TRBV7-7 and TRBJ1-4, with D unresolved. The CDR3 is 16 residues long. Germline V CDR1 and CDR2: SSHAT, FNYEAQ (reference sequence). The CDR3 protein is CASSPGSSNRGEKLFF. The CDR3 DNA reads TGTGCTAGCAGCCCAGGATCCTCAAATCGGGGTGAAAAACTGTTTTTT.

The chain couples TRBV7-8 to TRBJ1-2, with TRBD1 as a possible D gene (5 bases). This CDR3 has 14 residues. From germline, CDR1 is SGHVS and CDR2 FQNEAQ. The V end lost 10 bases, the J end lost 4 bases, and 19 bases lay between the germline ends. As DNA, the CDR3 is TGTGCCACCATCGAAACGACAGAGCCCTATGGCTACACCTTC. This gives the protein CATIETTEPYGYTF.

V gene TRBV27 combines with J gene TRBJ1-6, with a tentative D call TRBD1 (6 bases). This CDR3 is built from 14 residues. The germline V gene encodes CDR1 MNHEY and CDR2 SMNVEV (reference sequence). Trimming cost V 4 bases and J 7 bases, with 11 bases left between them. This CDR3 is CASSSGEGNSPLHF. CDR3 nucleotides: TGTGCCAGCAGTTCAGGGGAGGGAAATTCACCCCTCCACTTT.

The chain has TRBV7-8 and TRBJ2-2, with TRBD1 matching over 9 bases. The germline V gene has CDR1 SGHVS and CDR2 FQNEAQ. The CDR3 covers 15 residues. With V trimmed by 5 bases and J by 5 bases, 6 bases remained unmatched. CDR3 bases: TGTGCCAGCAGCCAAAGACAGGGGGGAACCGGGGAGCTGTTTTTT. Amino acid sequence: CASSQRQGGTGELFF.